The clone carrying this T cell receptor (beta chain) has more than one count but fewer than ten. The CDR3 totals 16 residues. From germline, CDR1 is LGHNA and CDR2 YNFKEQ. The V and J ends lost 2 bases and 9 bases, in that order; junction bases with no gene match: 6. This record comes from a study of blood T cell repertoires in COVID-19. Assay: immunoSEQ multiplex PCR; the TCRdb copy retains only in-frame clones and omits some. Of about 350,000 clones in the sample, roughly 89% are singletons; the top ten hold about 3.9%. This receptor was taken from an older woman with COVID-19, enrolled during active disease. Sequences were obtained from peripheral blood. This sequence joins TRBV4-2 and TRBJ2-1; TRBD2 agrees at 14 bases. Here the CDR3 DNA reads TGTGCCAGCAGCCAACCTAGACTAGCGGGGGGGAGTGAGCAGTTCTTC. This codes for CASSQPRLAGGSEQFF.